This TCR beta chain was captured by sequencing in a study of shared clonotypes between healthy human individuals. The CDR3 covers 15 residues. Per the germline V gene, CDR1 is SQVTM and CDR2 is ANQGSEA. V was clipped by 1 base and J by 0 bases, with 11 bases between them. Assay used: immunoSEQ multiplex PCR; TCRdb lists only in-frame clones, some missing. This sample yields approximately 640,000 clones, of which roughly 88% are seen a single time; less than 40% belongs to the top ten. The receptor comes from a man between 18 and 29 years old in good health. Some clones in this sample may be carry-over from other donors' samples. The V gene is TRBV29-1, the J gene TRBJ2-3; maybe TRBD2 (5 bases). Sequenced material: memory CD8+ T cells from PBMCs. The subset here: CD45RO+ cells pooled with CCR7-negative TemRA cells. CDR3 amino acids: CSVEVTTYSTDTQYF. The CDR3 region has the DNA TGCAGCGTTGAAGTGACTACCTATAGCACAGATACGCAGTATTTT.